A selection of T cell receptor beta chains follows, all from one sample in a study of T-cell memory formation after mild COVID-19. One entry per CDR3 protein, called by TCRdb with MiXCR from the 5' RACE reads. This table has some 180,000 distinct CDR3 sequences, approximately 18% appearing once. Sequencing input: PBMCs or a T cell subset sorted from them (not recorded which). These receptors were obtained from a man aged 18 to 29 who had mild COVID-19 (a few samples of this study predate the infection). Cell type and time point are not known. CDR3s include the opening cysteine and the closing phenylalanine or tryptophan. Each record gives: J gene, D gene, V gene, clone size, CDR3 protein, CDR3 DNA. The D gene is left open where the match is weak. The size of a clone is reported for some rows only, either as once, few or many, or as a class for expanded clones.

TRBJ1-5 TRBD1 TRBV24-1 few CATSDSGQGENQPQHF TGTGCCACCAGTGATTCGGGACAGGGGGAAAATCAGCCCCAGCATTTT
TRBJ2-4 - TRBV4-2 few CASSQDPSRGERYF TGTGCCAGCAGCCAAGATCCGTCCCGCGGGGAACGGTACTTC
TRBJ2-1 TRBD2 TRBV7-3 few CASAGLAGAVQFF TGTGCCTCAGCAGGGCTAGCGGGGGCAGTGCAGTTCTTC
TRBJ2-1 - TRBV12-3/TRBV12-4 - CASSFLTGAYNEQFF TGTGCCAGCAGTTTCTTGACAGGAGCCTACAATGAGCAGTTCTTC
TRBJ1-2 - TRBV10-2 - CASSEDRTQYGYTF TGCGCCAGCAGTGAGGACAGGACTCAGTATGGCTACACCTTC
TRBJ2-3 - TRBV20-1 few CSAPIGGPEDTQYF TGCAGTGCTCCTATCGGGGGGCCTGAAGATACGCAGTATTTT
TRBJ2-7 - TRBV6-6 - CASSYSRDGTYEQYF TGTGCCAGCAGTTACTCGAGGGACGGAACCTACGAGCAGTACTTC
TRBJ1-1 - TRBV7-2 - CASSPSGGWNTEAFF TGTGCCAGCAGCCCTTCCGGTGGATGGAACACTGAAGCTTTCTTT
TRBJ2-2 - TRBV20-1 - CSASWVASTGELFF TGCAGTGCTAGCTGGGTTGCCAGCACCGGGGAGCTGTTTTTT
TRBJ1-4 - TRBV5-1 - CASSFGQGREKLFF TGCGCCAGCAGCTTCGGGCAGGGGAGGGAAAAACTGTTTTTT
TRBJ2-5 - TRBV28 - CASKVLGGETQYF TGTGCCAGCAAGGTTTTAGGCGGGGAGACCCAGTACTTC
TRBJ1-5 - TRBV7-9 - CASSRLPGEPQHF TGTGCCAGCAGCCGTCTTCCGGGGGAGCCCCAGCATTTT
TRBJ1-2 - TRBV6-5 - CASSPNPGYGYTF TGTGCCAGCAGCCCCAACCCTGGGTATGGCTACACCTTC
TRBJ2-1 - TRBV7-9 - CASSRPPGHEQFF TGTGCCAGCAGCCGTCCCCCCGGCCATGAGCAGTTCTTC
TRBJ2-3 - TRBV7-3 few CASGTADTQYF TGTGCCAGCGGTACAGCAGATACGCAGTATTTT
TRBJ2-2 - TRBV12-5 - CASGLVQLNTGELFF TGTGCTAGTGGTTTGGTACAGCTGAACACCGGGGAGCTGTTTTTT
TRBJ1-1 - TRBV5-1 few CASSLGHSMNTEAFF TGCGCCAGCAGCTTGGGACACTCCATGAACACTGAAGCTTTCTTT
TRBJ1-1 TRBD1 TRBV7-2 - CASGQGMNTEAFF TGTGCCAGCGGACAGGGGATGAACACTGAAGCTTTCTTT
TRBJ2-5 - TRBV5-1 - CASSFRGWTETQYF TGCGCCAGCAGCTTCCGGGGGTGGACGGAGACCCAGTACTTC
TRBJ1-5 - TRBV6-2/TRBV6-3 - CASSPGGSGQPQHF TGTGCCAGCAGCCCGGGGGGCTCTGGTCAGCCCCAGCATTTT
TRBJ1-1 - TRBV3-1 few CASSQIGDTEAFF TGTGCCAGCAGCCAAATAGGAGACACTGAAGCTTTCTTT
TRBJ2-7 - TRBV25-1 - CASSKGFYEQYF TGTGCCAGCAGTAAGGGTTTCTACGAGCAGTACTTC
TRBJ2-6 - TRBV6-6 few CASSYSWEAGANVLTF TGTGCCAGCAGTTACTCGTGGGAAGCTGGGGCCAACGTCCTGACTTTC
TRBJ1-5 - TRBV12-3/TRBV12-4 - CASSSQAINQPQHF TGTGCCAGCAGCTCCCAGGCCATAAATCAGCCCCAGCATTTT
TRBJ1-5 - TRBV4-2 - CASSRYLSLMEGTALQPQHF TGTGCCAGCAGCCGGTACCTATCTCTCATGGAGGGGACGGCCTTACAGCCCCAGCATTTT
TRBJ1-2 - TRBV4-3 - CASSQGLRGPPAGYTF TGCGCCAGCAGCCAGGGGCTCCGCGGTCCTCCAGCGGGCTACACCTTC
TRBJ2-5 - TRBV6-2/TRBV6-3 few CASRDGPQWEWETQYF TGTGCCAGCAGAGACGGGCCCCAGTGGGAGTGGGAGACCCAGTACTTC
TRBJ2-2 - TRBV5-1 - CASSLAVHTGELFF TGCGCCAGCAGCTTGGCGGTTCACACCGGGGAGCTGTTTTTT
TRBJ2-1 - TRBV28 - CGTVAGWDEQFF TGTGGGACCGTGGCAGGGTGGGATGAGCAGTTCTTC
TRBJ1-1 - TRBV5-1 few CASSLRVGTEAFF TGCGCCAGCAGCTTGCGGGTGGGCACTGAAGCTTTCTTT
TRBJ2-3 TRBD2 TRBV7-2 - CASSHPSGGSYTQYF TGTGCCAGCAGCCACCCTAGCGGGGGTTCATATACGCAGTATTTT
TRBJ2-5 - TRBV11-2 few CASSLGEKGETQYF TGTGCCAGCAGCTTAGGTGAAAAAGGGGAGACCCAGTACTTC
TRBJ2-2 - TRBV6-5 - CASRRGTGSNTGELFF TGTGCCAGCCGAAGGGGAACCGGCTCGAACACCGGGGAGCTGTTTTTT
TRBJ1-1 - TRBV5-1 few CASSLAGRSGAFF TGCGCCAGCAGCTTGGCCGGGCGATCGGGCGCTTTCTTT
TRBJ2-5 - TRBV28 many CASRLGTQETQYF TGTGCCAGCAGGTTGGGTACTCAAGAGACCCAGTACTTC
TRBJ2-5 TRBD2 TRBV7-2 - CASSSYLAGGIETQYF TGTGCCAGCAGCTCTTATCTAGCGGGGGGTATAGAGACCCAGTACTTC
TRBJ2-1 - TRBV11-2 few CASSLNTGSYNEQFF TGTGCCAGCAGCTTAAATACCGGCTCCTACAATGAGCAGTTCTTC
TRBJ2-7 - TRBV7-2 - CASSAGDSGYF TGTGCCAGCAGCGCCGGGGACTCGGGGTACTTC
TRBJ1-4 - TRBV20-1 - CSAAGEKLFF TGCAGTGCTGCAGGGGAAAAACTGTTTTTT
TRBJ1-2 - TRBV11-2 - CASSFAGTYYGYTF TGTGCCAGCAGCTTCGCCGGGACGTACTATGGCTACACCTTC
TRBJ2-3 TRBD2 TRBV5-5 - CASSLVLAGGISTDTQYF TGTGCCAGCAGCTTGGTCCTAGCGGGTGGGATTAGCACAGATACGCAGTATTTT
TRBJ1-6 - TRBV5-1 few CASSLAGGRWNSPLHF TGCGCCAGCAGCTTGGCCGGGGGGAGGTGGAATTCACCCCTCCACTTT
TRBJ1-4 - TRBV2 - CASSEGGIQKLFF TGTGCCAGCAGTGAGGGGGGCATTCAAAAACTGTTTTTT
TRBJ1-5 TRBD1 TRBV20-1 - CSAGGQGTSNQPQHF TGCAGTGCGGGGGGACAGGGGACAAGCAATCAGCCCCAGCATTTT
TRBJ1-5 - TRBV7-2 - CASSSRYSNQPQHF TGTGCCAGCAGCTCGCGGTATAGCAATCAGCCCCAGCATTTT
TRBJ1-3 - TRBV5-5 - CASSSGGYLSSGNTIYF TGTGCCAGCAGCTCCGGGGGGTACCTCAGCTCTGGAAACACCATATATTTT
TRBJ2-1 - TRBV29-1 - CSVTGRGNEQFF TGCAGCGTGACAGGAAGGGGAAATGAGCAGTTCTTC
TRBJ2-5 TRBD2 TRBV5-8 few CASSSQGLAGHETQYF TGTGCCAGCAGCTCCCAGGGACTAGCGGGGCATGAGACCCAGTACTTC
TRBJ2-1 - TRBV7-8 few CASSLPQRFGSYNEQFF TGTGCCAGCAGCTTACCTCAGCGGTTTGGGTCCTACAATGAGCAGTTCTTC
TRBJ1-2 - TRBV6-6 - CASSYSMPGQGRKGYTF TGTGCCAGCAGTTACTCGATGCCAGGGCAGGGTCGAAAGGGCTACACCTTC